This T cell receptor beta chain was sequenced for a study of early T cells in non-severe SARS-CoV-2 infection. Study-wide context: The input, bulk RNA from unsorted whole blood, was sequenced, and chains were unpaired.

V lost 1 base to trimming and J lost 2 bases, with 3 bases between them. The CDR3 is 12 residues long. Germline loops: CDR1 SGHTA, CDR2 FQGNSA. This clonotype was observed a handful of times. Individual cDNA molecules carried attached unique molecular identifiers. TCRdb called the 5' RACE reads again in MiXCR, with one record for every CDR3 protein. This sample has roughly 25,000 distinct CDR3 sequences, with approximately 5% found just once. The receptor was derived from an adult who was a healthcare worker with PCR-confirmed SARS-CoV-2 infection or an uninfected control (not recorded which). The V and J genes are TRBV7-2 and TRBJ2-7; no reliable D call. The sequenced sample consisted of whole blood. The CDR3 sequence: CASSLDTYEQYF. The CDR3 DNA is TGTGCCAGCAGCTTAGACACCTACGAGCAGTACTTC.